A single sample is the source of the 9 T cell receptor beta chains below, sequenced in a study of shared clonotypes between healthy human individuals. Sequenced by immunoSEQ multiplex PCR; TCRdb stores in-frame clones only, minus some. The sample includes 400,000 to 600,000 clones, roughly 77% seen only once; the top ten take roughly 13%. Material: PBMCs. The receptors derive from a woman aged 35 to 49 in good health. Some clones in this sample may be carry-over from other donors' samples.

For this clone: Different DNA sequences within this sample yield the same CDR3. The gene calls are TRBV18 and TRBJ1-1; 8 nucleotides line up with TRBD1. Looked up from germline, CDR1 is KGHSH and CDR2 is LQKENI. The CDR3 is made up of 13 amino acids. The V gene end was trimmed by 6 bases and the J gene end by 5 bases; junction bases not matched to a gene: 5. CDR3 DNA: TGTGCCAGCTCCCCAGGACAGGGTACTGAAGCTTTCTTT. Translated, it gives CASSPGQGTEAFF.

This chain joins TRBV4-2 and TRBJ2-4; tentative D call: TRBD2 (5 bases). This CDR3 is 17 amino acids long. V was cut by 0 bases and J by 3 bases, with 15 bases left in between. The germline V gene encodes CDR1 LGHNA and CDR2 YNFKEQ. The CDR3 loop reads CASSQEGAVLGKNIQYF. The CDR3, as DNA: TGTGCCAGCAGCCAAGAAGGAGCGGTTCTTGGCAAAAACATTCAGTACTTC.

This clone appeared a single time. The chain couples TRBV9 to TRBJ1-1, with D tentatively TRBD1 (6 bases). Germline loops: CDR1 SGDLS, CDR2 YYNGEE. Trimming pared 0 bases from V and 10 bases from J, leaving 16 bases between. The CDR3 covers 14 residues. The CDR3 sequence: CASSVDQGGLGAFF. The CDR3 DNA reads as TGTGCCAGCAGCGTAGATCAAGGGGGTCTGGGAGCTTTCTTT.

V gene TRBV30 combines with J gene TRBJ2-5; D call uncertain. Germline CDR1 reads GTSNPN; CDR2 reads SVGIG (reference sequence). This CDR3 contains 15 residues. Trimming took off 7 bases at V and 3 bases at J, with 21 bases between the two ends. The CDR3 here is CASRATGRWEETQYF. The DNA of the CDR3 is TGTGCCTCACGAGCCACCGGACGGTGGGAAGAGACCCAGTACTTC.

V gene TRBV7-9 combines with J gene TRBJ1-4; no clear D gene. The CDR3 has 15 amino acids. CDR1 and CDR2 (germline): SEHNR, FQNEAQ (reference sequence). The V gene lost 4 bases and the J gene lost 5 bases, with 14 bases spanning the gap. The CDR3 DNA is TGTGCCAGCAGCTCCCGAGAGGTTACAAATGAAAAACTGTTTTTT. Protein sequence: CASSSREVTNEKLFF.

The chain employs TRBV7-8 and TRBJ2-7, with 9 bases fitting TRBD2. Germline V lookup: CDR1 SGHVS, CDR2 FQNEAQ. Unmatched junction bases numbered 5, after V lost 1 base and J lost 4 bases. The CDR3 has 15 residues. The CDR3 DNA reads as TGTGCCAGCAGCTTAGAGGCGGGAGGGCTTTACGAGCAGTACTTC. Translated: CASSLEAGGLYEQYF.

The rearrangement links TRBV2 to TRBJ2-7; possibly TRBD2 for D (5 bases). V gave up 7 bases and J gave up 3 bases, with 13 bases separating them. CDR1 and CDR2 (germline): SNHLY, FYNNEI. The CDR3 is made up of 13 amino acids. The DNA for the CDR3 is TGTGCCAGCAAACGCGGGCAGGACTACGAGCAGTACTTC. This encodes CASKRGQDYEQYF.

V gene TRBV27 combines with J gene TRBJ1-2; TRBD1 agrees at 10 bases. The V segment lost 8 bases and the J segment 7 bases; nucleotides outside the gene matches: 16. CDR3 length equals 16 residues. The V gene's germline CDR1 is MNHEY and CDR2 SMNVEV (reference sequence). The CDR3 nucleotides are TGTGCCAGCGGCCGGGGGAGAGGACAGGGGGACTCTGGCTACACCTTC. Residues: CASGRGRGQGDSGYTF.

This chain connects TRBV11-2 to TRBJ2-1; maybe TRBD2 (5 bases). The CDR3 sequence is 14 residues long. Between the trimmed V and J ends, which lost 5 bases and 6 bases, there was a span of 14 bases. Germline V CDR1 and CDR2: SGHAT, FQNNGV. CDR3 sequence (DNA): TGTGCCAGCAGCCAAAGCGGAGCCGGCAATGAGCAGTTCTTC. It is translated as CASSQSGAGNEQFF.